The table lists the clone carrying this T cell receptor beta chain with many counts. Repertoires were generated with immunoSEQ multiplex PCR, while TCRdb's copy carries only in-frame clones and drops some. The sample lists roughly 330,000 clones, around 80% seen once, with approximately 1.3% in the top ten. This specimen comes from a study of blood T cell repertoires in COVID-19. The source is a woman in her forties or fifties with acute or convalescent COVID-19. Sequencing was done on a sample of peripheral blood.

The chain's CDR3 is CASSPGVARSYEQYF. The CDR3, as DNA: TGTGCCAGCAGTCCCGGGGTAGCGCGCTCCTACGAGCAGTACTTC. The genes are TRBV6-5 and TRBJ2-7; D might be TRBD2 (5 bases). This CDR3 region has 15 residues. In germline, CDR1 is MNHEY, CDR2 SVGAGI. Deletions cut 5 bases from V and 0 bases from J, with 14 bases between.